The 29 T cell receptor beta chains in this list originate from one sample, sequenced in a study of neoadjuvant anti-PD-1 for oral cavity cancer. Repertoires were generated with immunoSEQ multiplex PCR, while TCRdb's copy carries only in-frame clones and drops some. The sample lists under 15,000 clones, 65% to 80% occurring once. The time point is: after neoadjuvant nivolumab, at surgical resection. The sample consisted of PBMCs, taken after nivolumab (anti-PD-1) treatment. The receptor source for this set is a person between 40 and 85 years old with oral cavity squamous cell carcinoma.

The chain uses TRBV18 and TRBJ1-1; D uncertain. Trimming left V 4 bases short and J 1 base short, with 16 bases between. There are 16 residues in the CDR3. Per the germline V gene, CDR1 is KGHSH and CDR2 is LQKENI. The CDR3 loop is CASSLYRVASNTEAFF. The DNA of the CDR3 is TGTGCCAGCTCACTCTACCGGGTAGCCTCGAACACTGAAGCTTTCTTT.

The chain combines TRBV2 with TRBJ2-7; 9 positions agree with TRBD1. The CDR3 loop spans 12 amino acids. V lost 6 bases and J lost 6; bases outside the gene matches: 3. In germline, CDR1 is SNHLY, CDR2 FYNNEI. CDR3 residues: CASRGQGSEQYF. The DNA of the CDR3 is TGTGCCAGCAGGGGACAGGGTAGCGAGCAGTACTTC.

In DNA, the CDR3 is TGTGCCAGCACCCGAGGTGTGCAAGAGACCCAGTACTTC. This codes for CASTRGVQETQYF. The gene calls are TRBV11-1 and TRBJ2-5; D is unclear. Trimming removed 7 bases at V and 2 bases at J, with 11 bases between. Germline lookup yields CDR1 SGHAT and CDR2 FQDESV (reference sequence). The CDR3 sequence is 13 residues long.

Only a few counts were recorded for this clone. J is TRBJ2-1 and V is TRBV27; 14 bases are shared with TRBD2. V trimming: 11 bases; J trimming: 14 bases; junction bases outside the gene matches: 8. The CDR3 is made up of 12 amino acids. The germline V gene encodes CDR1 MNHEY and CDR2 SMNVEV (reference sequence). The CDR3 DNA sequence: TGTGCCCACGGACTAGCGGGAGGAGTGGAGTTCTTC. It codes for CAHGLAGGVEFF.

The chain uses TRBV7-9 and TRBJ2-7, with 9 bases fitting TRBD1. The CDR3 covers 15 residues. V lost 4 bases to trimming and J lost 0 bases; unmatched junction nucleotides: 4. CDR1 is SEHNR and CDR2 is FQNEAQ in the germline V gene (reference sequence). Here the CDR3 DNA reads TGTGCCAGCAGCTCCCGGGACAGGGTCTCCTACGAGCAGTACTTC. The encoded protein is CASSSRDRVSYEQYF. The entire variable domain, with the rest obtained from reference TRBV7-9 and TRBJ2-7, is as follows: DTGVSQNPRHKITKRGQNVTFRCDPISEHNRLYWYRQTLGQGPEFLTYFQNEAQLEKSRLLSDRFSAERPKGSFSTLEIQRTEQGDSAMYLCASSSRDRVSYEQYFGPGTRLTVT.

The rearrangement joins TRBV4-1 to TRBJ2-5, with TRBD2 identical over 11 bases. Unmatched junction bases numbered 5, after V lost 0 bases and J lost 5 bases. Germline V lookup: CDR1 MGHRA, CDR2 YSYEKL. The CDR3 extends over 16 amino acids. CDR3 protein: CASSQDSGRARETQYF. CDR3 nucleotide sequence: TGCGCCAGCAGCCAAGATAGCGGGAGGGCCCGGGAGACCCAGTACTTC.

The chain carries TRBV7-6 and TRBJ2-7, with D maybe TRBD1 (7 bases). V lost 2 bases and J lost 2, with 16 bases in between. The CDR3 covers 16 residues. Germline lookup yields CDR1 SGHVS and CDR2 FNYEAQ. CDR3 nucleotide sequence: TGTGCCAGCAGCTTAAGGTCGGCAGGGGGGACCTACGAGCAGTACTTC. Protein: CASSLRSAGGTYEQYF.

CDR3 sequence (DNA): TGTGCCAGCAGCTTAGAACTAGCGGGGAGCACAGATACGCAGTATTTT. This gives the protein CASSLELAGSTDTQYF. The chain couples TRBV7-8 to TRBJ2-3; TRBD2 aligns across 10 bases. The CDR3 consists of 16 residues. Losses at the gene ends were 1 base for V and 0 bases for J; bases not matched to a gene: 1. Germline V gene data show CDR1 as SGHVS and CDR2 as FQNEAQ.

J is TRBJ1-3 and V is TRBV27; 10 bases agree with TRBD1. The CDR3 spans 16 residues. The V gene's germline CDR1 is MNHEY and CDR2 SMNVEV (reference sequence). With V trimmed by 2 bases and J by 7 bases, 8 bases remained unmatched. CDR3 bases: TGTGCCAGCAGTTTAAAGGCGGGACAGGGGTCGAACACCATATATTTT. Translation gives CASSLKAGQGSNTIYF.

The chain recombines TRBV30 with TRBJ2-7; D gene uncertain. Germline lookup yields CDR1 GTSNPN and CDR2 SVGIG (reference sequence). The ends were cut back, 1 base at V and 2 bases at J, with 15 bases in the middle. CDR3 length equals 15 residues. CDR3 in amino acids: CAWSGGDFSPYEQYF. CDR3 in DNA: TGTGCCTGGAGTGGTGGAGACTTCTCACCCTACGAGCAGTACTTC.

The chain employs TRBV6-1 and TRBJ2-7; 9 bases align to TRBD2. V lost 4 bases and J lost 0; bases outside the gene matches: 4. The germline CDR1 and CDR2 sequences are MNHNS and SASEGT. This CDR3 spans 15 amino acids. The CDR3 DNA is TGTGCCAGCAGTGTTAGCGGGGGAGACTCCTACGAGCAGTACTTC. This gives the protein CASSVSGGDSYEQYF.

A few counts support this clone. V is TRBV10-2 and J is TRBJ2-7; 8 nucleotides match TRBD1. This CDR3 has 16 residues. J lost 1 base, V lost 4 bases, and 9 bases had no gene match. Germline V gene sequence: CDR1 WSHSY, CDR2 SAAADI. CDR3 nucleotide sequence: TGCGCCAGCAGTGTGATCGGGACAGGTTCTTCCTACGAGCAGTACTTC. Translating gives CASSVIGTGSSYEQYF.

This chain joins TRBV5-1 and TRBJ2-1, with D possibly being TRBD2 (5 bases). Germline lookup yields CDR1 SGHRS and CDR2 YFSETQ. V was clipped by 2 bases and J by 6 bases, with 15 bases between them. The CDR3 is made up of 15 amino acids. CDR3 DNA: TGCGCCAGCAGCTTAAAAGTTGGCGGAGGCAATGAGCAGTTCTTC. This codes for CASSLKVGGGNEQFF.

V is TRBV2 and J is TRBJ2-1, with D perhaps matching TRBD2 (6 bases). Trimming cost V 2 bases and J 8 bases, with 16 bases left between them. CDR1 and CDR2 (germline): SNHLY, FYNNEI. This CDR3 is built from 15 residues. The CDR3 here is CASSELAVLGDEQFF. Written as DNA, the CDR3 is TGTGCCAGCAGTGAATTAGCGGTCTTGGGCGATGAGCAGTTCTTC.

The rearrangement links TRBV10-2 to TRBJ1-1; D may be TRBD1 (5 bases). Germline CDR1 is WSHSY and CDR2 is SAAADI. This CDR3 has 13 residues. V dropped 6 bases and J dropped 5 bases, with 13 bases sitting between them. The CDR3 DNA is TGCGCCAGCAGCCCAGGGTGGGGGACTGAAGCTTTCTTT. Translated, it gives CASSPGWGTEAFF.

The chain employs TRBV19 and TRBJ2-1; 10 bases line up with TRBD2. The V segment lost 3 bases and the J segment 9 bases; nucleotides outside the gene matches: 5. Germline loops: CDR1 LNHDA, CDR2 SQIVND (reference sequence). The CDR3 sequence is 14 residues long. CDR3 sequence reads: CASSILAGELEQFF. CDR3 nucleotides: TGTGCCAGTAGTATCCTAGCGGGAGAGCTTGAGCAGTTCTTC. The whole variable domain, remainder taken from reference TRBV19 and TRBJ2-1, is DGGITQSPKYLFRKEGQNVTLSCEQNLNHDAMYWYRQDPGQGLRLIYYSQIVNDFQKGDIAEGYSVSREKKESFPLTVTSAQKNPTAFYLCASSILAGELEQFFGPGTRLTVL.

This clone was counted a few times. The chain joins TRBV6-4 to TRBJ2-1; 15 nucleotides align to TRBD2. Germline CDR1 reads MRHNA; CDR2 reads SNTAGT. The CDR3 covers 15 residues. Trimming at V came to 3 bases and at J to 8 bases, leaving 2 bases not matched to a gene. The DNA of the CDR3 is TGTGCCAGCAGTGATGGACTAGCGGGAGGGCATGAGCAGTTCTTC. This encodes CASSDGLAGGHEQFF.

This clone turned up a few times. Written as DNA, the CDR3 is TGCGCCAGCAGCTTGGTAGGGACAGAATTCTACGAGCAGTACTTC. Translated: CASSLVGTEFYEQYF. This chain links TRBV5-1 with TRBJ2-7; TRBD1 matches at 7 bases. CDR1 SGHRS and CDR2 YFSETQ come from the germline V gene. Unmatched junction bases numbered 6, after V lost 0 bases and J lost 3 bases. The CDR3 consists of 15 residues. Full variable domain (outside the CDR3, taken from reference TRBV5-1 and TRBJ2-7): KAGVTQTPRYLIKTRGQQVTLSCSPISGHRSVSWYQQTPGQGLQFLFEYFSETQRNKGNFPGRFSGRQFSNSRSEMNVSTLELGDSALYLCASSLVGTEFYEQYFGPGTRLTVT.

The chain uses TRBV19 and TRBJ2-2; 14 positions agree with TRBD2. Unmatched junction bases numbered 13, after V lost 2 bases and J lost 8 bases. The germline gives CDR1 LNHDA, CDR2 SQIVND (reference sequence). The CDR3 spans 19 residues. DNA for the CDR3: TGTGCCAGTAGTATACGGGATTCCGGGACTAGCGGGAGAGAGGGGGAGCTGTTTTTT. This codes for CASSIRDSGTSGREGELFF. Based on the CDR3 plus reference TRBV19 and TRBJ2-2, the full variable domain is DGGITQSPKYLFRKEGQNVTLSCEQNLNHDAMYWYRQDPGQGLRLIYYSQIVNDFQKGDIAEGYSVSREKKESFPLTVTSAQKNPTAFYLCASSIRDSGTSGREGELFFGEGSRLTVL.

V usage is TRBV30 and J usage is TRBJ2-3; TRBD1 is a possible D gene (5 bases). This CDR3 spans 13 amino acids. CDR1 is GTSNPN, CDR2 SVGIG, per germline (reference sequence). Trimming took 4 bases from V and 3 from J, leaving 11 bases between them. The CDR3 loop is CAWNSQGTDTQYF. The CDR3 bases are TGTGCCTGGAACTCGCAGGGTACAGATACGCAGTATTTT. The variable domain in full, with the rest retrieved from reference TRBV30 and TRBJ2-3, is SQTIHQWPATLVQPVGSPLSLECTVEGTSNPNLYWYRQAAGRGLQLLFYSVGIGQISSEVPQNLSASRPQDRQFILSSKKLLLSDSGFYLCAWNSQGTDTQYFGPGTRLTVL.

This clone was found once. The V gene is TRBV6-1, the J gene TRBJ2-3; 7 positions match TRBD1. CDR1 and CDR2 from the germline V gene are MNHNS and SASEGT. The CDR3 loop spans 15 amino acids. Losses at the gene ends were 6 bases for V and 2 bases for J; bases not matched to a gene: 8. The CDR3 DNA reads TGTGCCAGCAGCTTACCGACAGGGTTCACAGATACGCAGTATTTT. The encoded protein is CASSLPTGFTDTQYF.

A single count supports this clone. The chain is built from TRBV5-1 and TRBJ2-3, with TRBD2 identical over 9 bases. The CDR3 runs to 18 residues. V was pared by 5 bases and J by 2 bases, with 15 bases of the junction left unmatched. Germline V gene data show CDR1 as SGHRS and CDR2 as YFSETQ. The CDR3 DNA follows: TGCGCCAGCAGGGATCGAGCGGGAGGCCCCGGGGTCACAGATACGCAGTATTTT. This codes for CASRDRAGGPGVTDTQYF.

The chain is built from TRBV19 and TRBJ2-5, with 9 positions matching TRBD1. With 5 bases clipped from V and 5 bases from J, the junction kept 0 bases outside the gene matches. The CDR3 consists of 12 residues. Germline values: CDR1 LNHDA, CDR2 SQIVND (reference sequence). DNA for the CDR3: TGTGCCAGTAGTGGACAGGGGGAGACCCAGTACTTC. Residues: CASSGQGETQYF. Using reference TRBV19 and TRBJ2-5 for the parts outside the CDR3, the full variable domain is DGGITQSPKYLFRKEGQNVTLSCEQNLNHDAMYWYRQDPGQGLRLIYYSQIVNDFQKGDIAEGYSVSREKKESFPLTVTSAQKNPTAFYLCASSGQGETQYFGPGTRLLVL.

The V and J genes are TRBV6-5 and TRBJ2-1; D remains ambiguous. Germline assignment: CDR1 MNHEY and CDR2 SVGAGI. The CDR3 has 11 residues. V was shortened by 4 bases and J by 10 bases, with 8 bases between the two germline ends. In DNA, the CDR3 is TGTGCCAGCAGTTTCTTAGGAGAGCAGTTCTTC. As protein: CASSFLGEQFF.

The J gene is TRBJ1-2, the V gene TRBV7-2; TRBD1 matches 10 bases. Per germline, CDR1 SGHTA and CDR2 FQGNSA. The CDR3 loop spans 15 amino acids. Trimming at V came to 3 bases and at J to 8 bases, leaving 9 bases not matched to a gene. CDR3 amino acids: CASSFAGTGARGYTF. CDR3 bases: TGTGCCAGCAGCTTCGCCGGGACAGGGGCGCGAGGCTACACCTTC.

The chain links TRBV19 to TRBJ2-6, with D hard to call. With 6 bases removed from V and 3 bases from J, the gap between germline ends came to 12 bases. The CDR3 loop spans 15 amino acids. CDR1 is LNHDA, CDR2 SQIVND, per germline (reference sequence). CDR3 coding DNA: TGTGCCAGTAGCACCACAGACGGTGGGGCCAACGTCCTGACTTTC. Translated: CASSTTDGGANVLTF.

The rearrangement links TRBV28 to TRBJ2-1, with a weak D call TRBD1 (6 bases). The CDR3 totals 14 residues. Trimming took off 3 bases at V and 4 bases at J, with 10 bases between the two ends. Germline CDR1 is MDHEN and CDR2 is SYDVKM. CDR3 bases: TGTGCCAGCAGTTTGAGGGGACAATACAATGAGCAGTTCTTC. Translating gives CASSLRGQYNEQFF.

This chain links TRBV4-2 with TRBJ1-4; the match to TRBD1 covers 9 bases. From germline, CDR1 is LGHNA and CDR2 YNFKEQ. After removal of 4 bases from V and 5 bases from J, the junction contained 5 bases not matched to a gene. This CDR3 spans 15 amino acids. CDR3 loop: CASSPSGTGNEKLFF. The CDR3 DNA reads TGTGCCAGCAGCCCGAGCGGGACAGGGAATGAAAAACTGTTTTTT.

V usage is TRBV11-2 and J usage is TRBJ2-5, with D tentatively TRBD2 (6 bases). Trimming stripped 2 bases from V and 4 bases from J, with 11 bases between. Germline V CDR1 and CDR2: SGHAT, FQNNGV. The CDR3 contains 14 residues. The CDR3 spells CASSLSVGRETQYF. In DNA, the CDR3 is TGTGCCAGCAGCTTATCGGTCGGGAGAGAGACCCAGTACTTC.